This T cell receptor (beta chain) was captured by sequencing in a study of blood T cell repertoires in COVID-19. Overall study: From the United States, Italy and Spain came samples of acute and convalescent COVID-19. PBMCs, B-cell-depleted T cells, or T cells provided the cDNA or gDNA that made up the material.

Looked up from germline, CDR1 is SGHRS and CDR2 is YFSETQ. V was trimmed by 0 bases and J by 1 base, leaving 19 bases between them. CDR3 length: 19 residues. As processed by the authors: Cell counts per sample came from amplifying reference gene primers. Repertoires were generated with immunoSEQ multiplex PCR, while TCRdb's copy carries only in-frame clones and drops some. V, J and clone size derive from that table, while D and trimming were established from the DNA sequence. The table lists around 200,000 clones, 70% to 85% of them singletons. The TCR comes from a human donor in a cohort sampled during active COVID-19. The sequencing input was peripheral blood. The chain joins TRBV5-1 to TRBJ2-2; TRBD1 might be the D (5 bases). Written as DNA, the CDR3 is TGCGCCAGCAGCTTGGTATCTTGGTTTAAGCAGGGGAACACCGGGGAGCTGTTTTTT. Amino acid sequence: CASSLVSWFKQGNTGELFF.